The following is a T cell receptor beta chain sequence with its context. What it recognizes is unknown. V was cut by 4 bases and J by 7 bases, with 26 bases left in between. Germline V CDR1 and CDR2: LGHNA, YSLEER. This CDR3 is built from 18 residues. TCRdb re-called the RT-PCR reads through MiXCR, storing one row per CDR3 protein. This repertoire shows 650,000 to 850,000 distinct CDR3 sequences, more than 11% found once; its top ten account for 6% to 7%. This sample stems from a study of response to subunit inactivated influenza vaccine. Study-wide findings and caveats: Each seasonal influenza vaccination recruits few new T cells, the authors suggested.

The material sequenced was PBMCs from blood, taken 14 days before vaccination. The chain employs TRBV4-3 and TRBJ2-1; D is uncertain. This TCR was sampled from a man aged 50-60 years who received an inactivated influenza vaccine. The CDR3 reads CASSRELGMARSGNEQFF. CDR3 bases: TGCGCCAGCAGCCGAGAGTTGGGGATGGCTCGGTCCGGGAATGAGCAGTTCTTC.